The 9 T cell receptor beta chains below come from one sample, sequenced in a study of T cell changes during pregnancy in multiple sclerosis. Profiled with immunoSEQ multiplex PCR; TCRdb holds only in-frame clones, not every one. The data show approximately 53,000 clones, roughly 92% seen once. The sequencing used CD4+ T cells from peripheral blood mononuclear cells, collected before pregnancy. The source of these receptors is a female donor with multiple sclerosis, enrolled in a pregnancy study.

The rearrangement joins TRBV6-6 to TRBJ2-7; 10 bases fit TRBD1. The CDR3 totals 15 residues. Germline CDR1 and CDR2: MNHNY and SVGAGI (reference sequence). V dropped 6 bases and J dropped 7; count of bases not matched to a gene: 12. The CDR3 DNA is TGTGCCAGCAGGAGGTCCGGGACAGGGGTAAGGGAGCAGTACTTC. The encoded protein is CASRRSGTGVREQYF.

The chain couples TRBV19 to TRBJ2-1; 7 nucleotides line up with TRBD1. The germline V gene has CDR1 LNHDA and CDR2 SQIVND (reference sequence). The CDR3 runs to 16 residues. V was clipped by 6 bases and J by 2 bases; unmatched bases: 10. Here the CDR3 reads CASSGIRQGTYNEQFF. CDR3 in DNA: TGTGCCAGTAGCGGGATAAGACAGGGTACCTACAATGAGCAGTTCTTC.

This rearrangement joins TRBV28 to TRBJ1-4; 7 bases are a match to TRBD1. With 6 bases clipped from V and 8 bases from J, the junction kept 9 bases outside the gene matches. Germline V gene lookup returns CDR1 MDHEN and CDR2 SYDVKM. The CDR3 sequence is 14 residues long. The chain's CDR3 is CASSPTGVGEKLFF. The CDR3 region has the DNA TGTGCCAGCAGCCCTACAGGGGTGGGGGAAAAACTGTTTTTT.

The rearrangement links TRBV30 to TRBJ2-7, with TRBD2 identical over 7 bases. Germline CDR1 GTSNPN, CDR2 SVGIG (reference sequence). The CDR3 contains 12 residues. Trimming cost V 6 bases and J 4 bases; bases outside gene matches: 6. The CDR3 sequence: CACHPGGYEQYF. CDR3 DNA: TGTGCCTGCCACCCGGGGGGTTACGAGCAGTACTTC.

CDR3: CASSLLTGEQPQHF. In nucleotides, the CDR3 is TGTGCCAGCAGTTTACTGACAGGGGAACAGCCCCAGCATTTT. J is TRBJ1-5 and V is TRBV28, with 8 positions matching TRBD1. CDR1 and CDR2 from the germline V gene are MDHEN and SYDVKM. Trimming removed 2 bases from V and 7 bases from J; junction bases left unmatched: 4. The CDR3 length is 14 residues.

The gene calls are TRBV28 and TRBJ1-4; 7 bases agree with TRBD1. This CDR3 has 15 residues. With 9 bases clipped from V and 5 bases from J, the junction kept 12 bases outside the gene matches. Germline CDR1 reads MDHEN; CDR2 reads SYDVKM. CDR3: CASERQGLVNEKLFF. Written as DNA, the CDR3 is TGTGCCAGTGAACGACAGGGCCTTGTGAATGAAAAACTGTTTTTT. Based on the CDR3 plus reference TRBV28 and TRBJ1-4, the full variable domain is DVKVTQSSRYLVKRTGEKVFLECVQDMDHENMFWYRQDPGLGLRLIYFSYDVKMKEKGDIPEGYSVSREKKERFSLILESASTNQTSMYLCASERQGLVNEKLFFGSGTQLSVL.

In nucleotides, the CDR3 is TGTGCCAGCAGCTTAGGGCGGGAGTACGTGAACACCGGGGAGCTGTTTTTT. Amino acid sequence: CASSLGREYVNTGELFF. V and J are TRBV7-6 and TRBJ2-2; 7 positions agree with TRBD2. In germline, CDR1 is SGHVS, CDR2 FNYEAQ. The CDR3 loop spans 17 amino acids. V shed 1 base and J 1 base; nucleotides not matched to a gene: 6.

The chain recombines TRBV11-2 with TRBJ2-3; D may be TRBD2 (5 bases). Trimming cost V 5 bases and J 3 bases, with 12 bases left between them. Germline CDR1 SGHAT, CDR2 FQNNGV. There are 14 residues in the CDR3. The CDR3 loop reads CASSRSWRTDTQYF. CDR3 in DNA: TGTGCCAGCAGCCGTTCCTGGAGGACAGATACGCAGTATTTT. The full variable domain, rest sourced from reference TRBV11-2 and TRBJ2-3, is EAGVAQSPRYKIIEKRQSVAFWCNPISGHATLYWYQQILGQGPKLLIQFQNNGVVDDSQLPKDRFSAERLKGVDSTLKIQPAKLEDSAVYLCASSRSWRTDTQYFGPGTRLTVL.

V usage is TRBV5-4 and J usage is TRBJ2-7; TRBD2 matches 9 bases. The CDR3 extends over 17 amino acids. The V and J ends lost 3 bases and 3 bases, in that order; junction bases with no gene match: 13. The germline V gene has CDR1 SGHNT and CDR2 YYREEE (reference sequence). CDR3 coding DNA: TGTGCCAGCAGCTCCCCAAGAGGGGCGGGAGGGCGCTACGAGCAGTACTTC. Translated, it gives CASSSPRGAGGRYEQYF.